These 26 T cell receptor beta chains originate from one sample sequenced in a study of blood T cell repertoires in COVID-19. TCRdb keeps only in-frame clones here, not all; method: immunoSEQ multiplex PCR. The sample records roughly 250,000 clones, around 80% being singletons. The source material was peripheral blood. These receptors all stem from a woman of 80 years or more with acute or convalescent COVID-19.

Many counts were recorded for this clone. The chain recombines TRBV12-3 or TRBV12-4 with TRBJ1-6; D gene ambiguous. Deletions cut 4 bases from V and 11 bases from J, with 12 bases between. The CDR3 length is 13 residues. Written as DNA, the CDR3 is TGTGCCAGCAGTTGGGCGGGAATACCACCCCTCCACTTT. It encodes CASSWAGIPPLHF.

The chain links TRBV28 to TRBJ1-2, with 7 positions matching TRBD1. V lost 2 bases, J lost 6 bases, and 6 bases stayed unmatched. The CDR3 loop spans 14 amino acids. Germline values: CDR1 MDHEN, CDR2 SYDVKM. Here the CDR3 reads CASSLVDRLNGYTF. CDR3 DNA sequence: TGTGCCAGCAGTTTAGTGGACAGGTTGAATGGCTACACCTTC.

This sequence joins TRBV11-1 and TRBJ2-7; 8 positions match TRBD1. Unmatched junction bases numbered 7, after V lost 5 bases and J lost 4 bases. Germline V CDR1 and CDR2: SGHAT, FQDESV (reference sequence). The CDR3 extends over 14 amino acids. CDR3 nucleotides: TGTGCCAGCAGCGTCCGGACAGGGCGGTACGAGCAGTACTTC. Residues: CASSVRTGRYEQYF.

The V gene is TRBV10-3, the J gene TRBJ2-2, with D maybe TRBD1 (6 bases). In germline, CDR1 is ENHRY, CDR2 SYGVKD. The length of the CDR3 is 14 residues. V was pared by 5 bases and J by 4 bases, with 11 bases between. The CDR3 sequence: CAISIGQTTGELFF. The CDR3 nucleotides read TGTGCCATCAGTATTGGACAGACCACCGGGGAGCTGTTTTTT.

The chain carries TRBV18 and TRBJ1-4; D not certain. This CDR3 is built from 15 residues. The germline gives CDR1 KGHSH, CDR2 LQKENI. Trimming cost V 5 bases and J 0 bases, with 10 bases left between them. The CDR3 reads CASSSSVATNEKLFF. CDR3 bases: TGTGCCAGCTCATCTTCGGTAGCAACTAATGAAAAACTGTTTTTT.

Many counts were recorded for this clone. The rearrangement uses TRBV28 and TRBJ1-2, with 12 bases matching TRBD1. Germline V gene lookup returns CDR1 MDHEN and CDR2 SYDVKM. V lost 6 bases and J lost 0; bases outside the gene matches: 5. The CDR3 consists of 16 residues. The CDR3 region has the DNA TGTGCCAGCAGAGGGACAGGGGGCGCTTCTAACTATGGCTACACCTTC. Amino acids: CASRGTGGASNYGYTF.

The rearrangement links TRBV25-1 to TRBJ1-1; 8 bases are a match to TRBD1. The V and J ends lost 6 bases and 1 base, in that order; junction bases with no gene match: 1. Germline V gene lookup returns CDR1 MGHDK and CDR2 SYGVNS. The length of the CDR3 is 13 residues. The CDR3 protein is CASRGTGNTEAFF. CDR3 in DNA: TGTGCCAGCAGAGGGACAGGGAACACTGAAGCTTTCTTT.

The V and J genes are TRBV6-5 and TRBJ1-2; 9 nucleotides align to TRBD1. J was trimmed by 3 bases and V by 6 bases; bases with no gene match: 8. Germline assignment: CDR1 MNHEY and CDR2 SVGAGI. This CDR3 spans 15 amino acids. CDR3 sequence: CASRRGDRDYYGYTF. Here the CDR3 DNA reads TGTGCCAGCAGACGAGGGGACAGGGATTACTATGGCTACACCTTC.

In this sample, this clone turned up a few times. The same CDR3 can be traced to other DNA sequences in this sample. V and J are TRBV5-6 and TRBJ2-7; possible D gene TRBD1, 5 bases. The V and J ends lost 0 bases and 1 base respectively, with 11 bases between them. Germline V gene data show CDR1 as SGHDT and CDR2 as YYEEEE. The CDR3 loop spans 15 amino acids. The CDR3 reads CASSLEGLRSYEQYF. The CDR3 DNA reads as TGTGCCAGCAGCTTGGAGGGGCTAAGGTCCTACGAGCAGTACTTC.

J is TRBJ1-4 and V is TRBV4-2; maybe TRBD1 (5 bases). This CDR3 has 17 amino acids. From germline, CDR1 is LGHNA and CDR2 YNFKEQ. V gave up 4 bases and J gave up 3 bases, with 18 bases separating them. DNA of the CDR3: TGTGCCAGCAGCCCCAGTCCTTTTCAGGGATCTAATGAAAAACTGTTTTTT. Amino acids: CASSPSPFQGSNEKLFF.

DNA for the CDR3: TGTGCCACCAGCAGAGACAAATCGGGTGGGGCCAACGTCCTGACTTTC. It encodes CATSRDKSGGANVLTF. The chain combines TRBV15 with TRBJ2-6; D remains ambiguous. Per the germline V gene, CDR1 is LNHNV and CDR2 is YYDKDF (reference sequence). Trimming stripped 0 bases from V and 3 bases from J, with 9 bases between. This CDR3 region has 16 residues.

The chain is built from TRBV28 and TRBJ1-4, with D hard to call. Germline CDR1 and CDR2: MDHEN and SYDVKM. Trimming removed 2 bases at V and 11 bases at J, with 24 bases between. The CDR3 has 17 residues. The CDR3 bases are TGTGCCAGCAGTTTAGGTCAGGCTGGTTCTCTGAGTGGGAAACTGTTTTTT. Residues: CASSLGQAGSLSGKLFF.

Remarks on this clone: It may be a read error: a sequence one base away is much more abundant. CDR3 nucleotides: TGTGCCAGCAGCTTGCAGGGGTACGAGCAGTACTTC. Its translation is CASSLQGYEQYF. The J gene is TRBJ2-7, the V gene TRBV7-2; possibly TRBD1 for D (6 bases). Per germline, CDR1 SGHTA and CDR2 FQGNSA. Trimming stripped 3 bases from V and 4 bases from J, with 7 bases between. This CDR3 contains 12 residues.

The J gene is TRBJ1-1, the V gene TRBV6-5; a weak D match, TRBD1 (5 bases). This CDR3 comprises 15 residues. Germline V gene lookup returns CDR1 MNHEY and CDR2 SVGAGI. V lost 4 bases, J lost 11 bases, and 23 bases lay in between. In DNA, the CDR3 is TGTGCCAGCAGTTCCTCTGGGGGGGTTGGGTCATGGGCTTTCTTT. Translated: CASSSSGGVGSWAFF.

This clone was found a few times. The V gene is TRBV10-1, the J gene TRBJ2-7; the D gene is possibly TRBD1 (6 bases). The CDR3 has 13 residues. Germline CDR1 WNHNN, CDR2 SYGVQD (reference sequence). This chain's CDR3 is CGQTPDRSYEQYF. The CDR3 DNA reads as TGCGGACAGACCCCCGACAGGAGCTACGAGCAGTACTTC.

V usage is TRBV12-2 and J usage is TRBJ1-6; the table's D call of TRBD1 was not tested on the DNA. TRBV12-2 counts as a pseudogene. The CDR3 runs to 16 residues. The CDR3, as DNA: TGTGCAAGTCCCGAATACGACAGGGACCACCTTTCACCCCTCCACTTT. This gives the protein CASPEYDRDHLSPLHF.

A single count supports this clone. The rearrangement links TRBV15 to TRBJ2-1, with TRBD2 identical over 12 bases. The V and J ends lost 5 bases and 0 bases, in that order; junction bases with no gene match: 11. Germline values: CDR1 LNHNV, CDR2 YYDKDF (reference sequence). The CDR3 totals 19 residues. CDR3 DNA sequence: TGTGCCACCAGCCTTGGACTAGCGGGATCCCAGAGCTCCTACAATGAGCAGTTCTTC. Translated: CATSLGLAGSQSSYNEQFF.

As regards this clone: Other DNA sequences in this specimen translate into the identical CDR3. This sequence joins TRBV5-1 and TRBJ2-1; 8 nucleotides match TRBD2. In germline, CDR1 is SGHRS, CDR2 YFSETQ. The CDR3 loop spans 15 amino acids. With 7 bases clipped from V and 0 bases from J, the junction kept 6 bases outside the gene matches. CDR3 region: CASSTGTSSYNEQFF. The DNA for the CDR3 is TGCGCCAGCTCTACCGGGACTAGCTCCTACAATGAGCAGTTCTTC.

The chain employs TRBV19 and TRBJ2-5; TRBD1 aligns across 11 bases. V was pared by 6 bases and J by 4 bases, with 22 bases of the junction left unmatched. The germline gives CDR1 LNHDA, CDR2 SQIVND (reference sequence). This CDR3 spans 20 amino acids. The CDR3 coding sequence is TGTGCCAGTAGCACGTCCCTCGGGACAGGGGGGCTAGCGGGACTAGAGACCCAGTACTTC. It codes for CASSTSLGTGGLAGLETQYF.

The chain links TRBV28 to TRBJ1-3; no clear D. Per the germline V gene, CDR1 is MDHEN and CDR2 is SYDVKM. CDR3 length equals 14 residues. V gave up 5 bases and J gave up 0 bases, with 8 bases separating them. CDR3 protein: CASSLRHSGNTIYF. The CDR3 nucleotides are TGTGCCAGCAGTCTCAGACACTCTGGAAACACCATATATTTT.

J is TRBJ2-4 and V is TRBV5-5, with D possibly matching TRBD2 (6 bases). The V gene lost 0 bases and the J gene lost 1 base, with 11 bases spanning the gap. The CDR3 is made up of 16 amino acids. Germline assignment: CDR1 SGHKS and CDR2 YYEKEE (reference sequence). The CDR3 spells CASSLEGGRAKNIQYF. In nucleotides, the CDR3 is TGTGCCAGCAGCTTGGAAGGAGGGAGGGCCAAAAACATTCAGTACTTC.

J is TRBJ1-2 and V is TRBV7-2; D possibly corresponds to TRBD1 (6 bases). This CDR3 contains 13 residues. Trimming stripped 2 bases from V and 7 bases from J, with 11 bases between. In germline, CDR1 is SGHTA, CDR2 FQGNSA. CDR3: CASSLITGFGYTF. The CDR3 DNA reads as TGTGCCAGCAGCTTAATAACAGGGTTTGGCTACACCTTC.

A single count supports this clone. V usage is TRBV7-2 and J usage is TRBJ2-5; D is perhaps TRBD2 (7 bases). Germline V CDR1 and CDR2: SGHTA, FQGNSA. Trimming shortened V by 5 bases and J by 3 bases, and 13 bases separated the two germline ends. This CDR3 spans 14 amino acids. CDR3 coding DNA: TGTGCCAGCAGCATCCGGGGGGCGGAAGAGACCCAGTACTTC. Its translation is CASSIRGAEETQYF.

The CDR3 here is CASSEGGRNTEAFF. CDR3 DNA sequence: TGTGCCAGCAGTGAAGGGGGCAGGAACACTGAAGCTTTCTTT. The chain joins TRBV7-2 to TRBJ1-1, with TRBD1 matching over 7 bases. In germline, CDR1 is SGHTA, CDR2 FQGNSA. The CDR3 length is 14 residues. V shed 6 bases and J 1 base; nucleotides not matched to a gene: 5.

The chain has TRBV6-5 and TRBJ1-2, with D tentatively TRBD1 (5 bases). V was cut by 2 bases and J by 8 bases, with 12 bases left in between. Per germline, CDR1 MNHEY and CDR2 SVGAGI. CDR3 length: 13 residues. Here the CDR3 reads CASSYGGTAGYTF. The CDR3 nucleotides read TGTGCCAGCAGTTACGGGGGGACTGCGGGCTACACCTTC.

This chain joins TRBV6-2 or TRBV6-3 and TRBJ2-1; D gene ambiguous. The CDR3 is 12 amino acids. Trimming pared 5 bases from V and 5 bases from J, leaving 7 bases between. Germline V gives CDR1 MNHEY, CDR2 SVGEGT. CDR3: CASSVTNNEQFF. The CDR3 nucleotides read TGTGCCAGCAGTGTAACTAACAATGAGCAGTTCTTC.